This TCR beta chain was identified in a study of early T cells in non-severe SARS-CoV-2 infection. Germline loops: CDR1 PRHDT, CDR2 FYEKMQ (reference sequence). Trimming shortened V by 3 bases and J by 1 base, and 13 bases separated the two germline ends. The CDR3 runs to 15 residues. TCRdb passed the 5' RACE reads through MiXCR, listing each CDR3 protein once. The data show about 83,000 distinct CDR3 sequences, with roughly a tenth seen just once and 7% to 9% held by the top ten. The chain joins TRBV13 to TRBJ2-7; perhaps TRBD2 as D (6 bases). The sequence derives from an adult who was a healthcare worker with PCR-confirmed SARS-CoV-2 infection or an uninfected control (not recorded which). The material sequenced was whole blood, taken at baseline. This CDR3 is CASSLGRDESYEQYF. CDR3 in DNA: TGTGCCAGCAGCTTGGGGCGGGATGAGTCCTACGAGCAGTACTTC.